This entry lists 32 T cell receptor beta chains sequenced from one sample in a study of molecular identifiers for immune sequencing clone quantification. TCRdb recomputed calls from the PCR reads with MiXCR, one row per CDR3 protein. The sample holds hundreds of thousands of distinct CDR3 sequences, 24% seen once. The sample comprised naive CD8+ T cells from blood, with Jurkat cell RNA spiked in. Regarding subset: FACS-sorted CD8+CD4-CCR7+CD45RA+ naive T cells. The receptors originated from a human donor in good health. Some libraries in this study had Jurkat cell RNA spiked in.

A note on this clonotype: A much larger clone differs from this one at a single base, so this may be a read error. This chain uses TRBV7-9 with TRBJ1-1; D remains unclear. The CDR3 is made up of 16 amino acids. Germline V gives CDR1 SEHNR, CDR2 FQNEAQ (reference sequence). CDR3 in DNA: TGTGCCAGCAGCCCGGACCTTACTGGTAGGGTCACTGAAGCTATCTTT. This encodes CASSPDLTGRVTEAIF.

Worth noting for this clonotype: This sequence may be a read error, since a much larger clone differs from it by one base. The CDR3 does not end in the conserved phenylalanine or tryptophan, so this is likely a read error. The chain joins TRBV2 to TRBJ2-3; 10 bases map to TRBD2. The CDR3 has 16 residues. V was pared by 6 bases and J by 4 bases, with 10 bases of the junction left unmatched. Germline-derived CDR1 and CDR2 are SNHLY and FYNNEI. Here the CDR3 reads CASREPTAGGPDTQYL. The CDR3 DNA sequence: TGTGCCAGCAGGGAACCCACAGCGGGGGGGCCAGATACGCAGTATCTT.

The DNA of the CDR3 is TGTGCCAGCAGTTACCCGACCGGGGCCCCGAACACTGAAGCTTTCTTT. Protein: CASSYPTGAPNTEAFF. The V call is TRBV6-2 or TRBV6-3, the J call TRBJ1-1; possible D gene TRBD1, 5 bases. The CDR3 is made up of 16 amino acids. Looked up from germline, CDR1 is MNHEY and CDR2 is SVGEGT. Trimming took off 2 bases at V and 1 base at J, with 14 bases between the two ends.

This clonotype came up many times. The chain couples TRBV12-3 or TRBV12-4 to TRBJ2-7; unclear D gene. This CDR3 has 11 residues. The V end was cut by 1 base, the J end by 7 bases, with 5 bases between. DNA of the CDR3: TGTGCCAGCAGTTTAGGGTTAGAGCAGTACTTC. This gives the protein CASSLGLEQYF.

This clonotype came up once. The junction departs from germline at one end; a sequencing error may be responsible. The J gene is TRBJ2-7, the V gene TRBV13; D is possibly TRBD2 (5 bases). Per germline, CDR1 PRHDT and CDR2 FYEKMQ (reference sequence). CDR3 length: 14 amino acids. The CDR3 DNA is TGTGCCCGCCGCGCGCCGGACGAATTGGAGGAGCCGTACTTC. Its protein product is CARRAPDELEEPYF.

The chain recombines TRBV20-1 with TRBJ2-7; D tentatively reads TRBD1 or TRBD2 (6 bases each). The CDR3 length is 15 residues. V was trimmed by 3 bases and J by 4 bases, leaving 19 bases between them. Germline CDR1 is DFQATT and CDR2 is SNEGSKA (reference sequence). The CDR3 DNA sequence: TGCAGTGCTAGGGGAACTAGCAGGGGACCTTACGAGCAGTACTTC. It codes for CSARGTSRGPYEQYF.

The rearrangement joins TRBV30 to TRBJ1-5; D gene unclear. CDR3 length: 15 amino acids. Per germline, CDR1 GTSNPN and CDR2 SVGIG (reference sequence). The V and J ends lost 1 base and 6 bases respectively, with 16 bases between them. Written as DNA, the CDR3 is TGTGCCTGGAGTGATGATTCGGGGTTTGCTCAGCCCCAGCATTTT. It specifies CAWSDDSGFAQPQHF. Filled out from reference TRBV30 and TRBJ1-5, the complete variable domain reads SQTIHQWPATLVQPVGSPLSLECTVEGTSNPNLYWYRQAAGRGLQLLFYSVGIGQISSEVPQNLSASRPQDRQFILSSKKLLLSDSGFYLCAWSDDSGFAQPQHFGDGTRLSIL.

With respect to this clonotype: The junction differs from germline at one of its ends, possibly a read error. The chain combines TRBV25-1 with TRBJ1-5; D remains ambiguous. CDR1 and CDR2 (germline): MGHDK, SYGVNS. The CDR3 sequence is 13 residues long. The CDR3 nucleotides read TGTGCCAGCAGTGATTGGAGCAATCGGCCCCAGCATTTT. Encoded protein: CASSDWSNRPQHF. Based on the CDR3 plus reference TRBV25-1 and TRBJ1-5, the full variable domain is EADIYQTPRYLVIGTGKKITLECSQTMGHDKMYWYQQDPGMELHLIHYSYGVNSTEKGDLSSESTVSRIRTEHFPLTLESARPSHTSQYLCASSDWSNRPQHFGDGTRLSIL.

Regarding this clonotype: A much larger clone sits a single nucleotide away, making a read error possible. The chain carries TRBV7-2 and TRBJ2-1; D gene ambiguous. Germline loops: CDR1 SGHTA, CDR2 FQGNSA. This CDR3 is 16 amino acids long. DNA for the CDR3: TGTGCCGGCAGCTTAGATAGATTCCCAGGTTACAATGAGCAGTTCTTC. This translates into CAGSLDRFPGYNEQFF.

This clonotype has a count of ten or more. The genes are TRBV9 and TRBJ2-3; D call uncertain. Germline V lookup: CDR1 SGDLS, CDR2 YYNGEE. The CDR3 spans 15 residues. The germline V and J ends were trimmed by 0 bases and 2 bases, with 10 bases remaining between them. DNA of the CDR3: TGTGCCAGCAGCGTAGCGGCACAGCCCACAGATACGCAGTATTTT. The encoded protein is CASSVAAQPTDTQYF.

Points on this clonotype: This may stem from a read error, because a much larger clone lies one nucleotide away. The chain carries TRBV2 and TRBJ1-1; D ambiguous. Germline values: CDR1 SNHLY, CDR2 FYNNEI. Trimming removed 4 bases from V and 3 bases from J, with 15 bases in between. CDR3 size: 15 residues. DNA of the CDR3: TGTGCCAGCAGTGCCGGCCTGGCCAAGGACACTGAAGCTTTCTTT. Encoded protein: CASSAGLAKDTEAFF.

This clonotype has only one observation. One base away lies a much larger clone, so this may be a sequencing read error. The chain joins TRBV7-2 to TRBJ2-5, with TRBD1 matching 7 bases. In germline, CDR1 is SGHTA, CDR2 FQGNSA. CDR3 size: 15 residues. CDR3 region: CASSLGLTGQEPQYF. The CDR3, as DNA: TGTGCCAGCAGCTTAGGATTGACAGGGCAAGAGCCCCAGTACTTC.

V usage is TRBV30 and J usage is TRBJ1-6, with no clear D. V shed 0 bases and J shed 8 bases, with 17 bases lying between them. CDR3 size: 16 residues. The germline V gene encodes CDR1 GTSNPN and CDR2 SVGIG (reference sequence). The chain's CDR3 is CAWSVPFRTMDSPLHF. The CDR3 coding sequence is TGTGCCTGGAGTGTACCGTTTCGGACGATGGATTCACCCCTCCACTTT.

This clonotype was counted a few times. The V and J genes are TRBV4-3 and TRBJ1-1, with D maybe TRBD1 (5 bases). The CDR3 is 18 residues long. Trimming removed 0 bases from V and 2 bases from J, with 19 bases in between. Germline CDR1 LGHNA, CDR2 YSLEER. The CDR3 here is CASSQDRGVRIINTEAFF. Written as DNA, the CDR3 is TGCGCCAGCAGCCAAGATAGAGGGGTCCGGATTATCAACACTGAAGCTTTCTTT.

This clonotype was counted at least ten times. V and J are TRBV15 and TRBJ1-5, with D hard to call. CDR1 LNHNV and CDR2 YYDKDF come from the germline V gene (reference sequence). The CDR3 has 14 residues. Trimming cost V 1 base and J 1 base, with 5 bases left between them. The CDR3 sequence is CATSRAQSNQPQHF. In DNA, the CDR3 is TGTGCCACCAGCAGAGCCCAGAGCAATCAGCCCCAGCATTTT. Looking up the rest from reference TRBV15 and TRBJ1-5 gives the full variable domain: DAMVIQNPRYQVTQFGKPVTLSCSQTLNHNVMYWYQQKSSQAPKLLFHYYDKDFNNEADTPDNFQSRRPNTSFCFLDIRSPGLGDTAMYLCATSRAQSNQPQHFGDGTRLSIL.

This clonotype has only a few counts. The chain links TRBV3-1 to TRBJ1-1; 9 bases are a match to TRBD1. Germline trimming cut 3 bases from V and 0 bases from J; bases unmatched to any gene: 5. This CDR3 spans 16 amino acids. Germline V gene lookup returns CDR1 LGHDT and CDR2 YNNKEL (reference sequence). The CDR3 bases are TGTGCCAGCAGCCAGGGGGACAGGGTCCTGAACACTGAAGCTTTCTTT. Translating gives CASSQGDRVLNTEAFF. Using reference TRBV3-1 and TRBJ1-1 for the parts outside the CDR3, the full variable domain is DTAVSQTPKYLVTQMGNDKSIKCEQNLGHDTMYWYKQDSKKFLKIMFSYNNKELIINETVPNRFSPKSPDKAHLNLHINSLELGDSAVYFCASSQGDRVLNTEAFFGQGTRLTVV.

This clonotype occurred many times. The J gene is TRBJ2-3, the V gene TRBV5-1; a possible D gene is TRBD2 (5 bases). The CDR3 has 16 amino acids. Trimming took off 6 bases at V and 2 bases at J, with 19 bases between the two ends. CDR1 SGHRS and CDR2 YFSETQ come from the germline V gene. The CDR3 sequence is CASTLWVERTTDTQYF. The CDR3, as DNA: TGCGCCAGCACCCTATGGGTGGAGCGGACCACAGATACGCAGTATTTT.

For this clonotype: One end of the junction varies from germline; a read error may be responsible. The chain uses TRBV7-9 and TRBJ2-7, with 9 bases identical to TRBD2. CDR1 is SEHNR and CDR2 is FQNEAQ in the germline V gene (reference sequence). The CDR3 has 15 residues. The CDR3 is CVSSPLAGSTYEQYF. The CDR3 DNA reads as TGTGTCAGCAGCCCTCTAGCGGGGAGCACCTACGAGCAGTACTTC.

Remarks on this clonotype: A much larger clone is a single base away; this may be a read error. The rearrangement links TRBV12-3 or TRBV12-4 to TRBJ1-4, with a tentative D call TRBD1 (6 bases). The CDR3 extends over 12 amino acids. The ends were cut back, 1 base at V and 11 bases at J, with 8 bases in the middle. The CDR3, as DNA: TGTGCCAGCAGTTTAGATACAGGGAAACTGTTTTTT. Encoded protein: CASSLDTGKLFF.

V is TRBV4-3 and J is TRBJ2-3, with 9 bases lining up with TRBD2. Germline V gene lookup returns CDR1 LGHNA and CDR2 YSLEER. CDR3 size: 16 residues. V lost 0 bases and J lost 4; bases outside the gene matches: 5. The CDR3 nucleotides are TGCGCCAGCAGCCAAGATTCGGCTAGCGGGGCAGATACGCAGTATTTT. This gives the protein CASSQDSASGADTQYF.

This clonotype was detected only a few times. The V and J genes are TRBV4-3 and TRBJ2-7, with no clear D. This CDR3 region has 16 residues. V shed 0 bases and J shed 2 bases, with 14 bases lying between them. CDR1 and CDR2 from the germline V gene are LGHNA and YSLEER. The CDR3 DNA reads TGCGCCAGCAGCCAAGAAGTCTCCGGGTTAGCCTACGAGCAGTACTTC. The encoded protein is CASSQEVSGLAYEQYF.

This clonotype was picked up many times. The rearrangement joins TRBV7-2 to TRBJ1-1, with a tentative D call TRBD1 (5 bases). V lost 1 base to trimming and J lost 3 bases, with 30 bases between them. CDR3 length equals 21 residues. Per germline, CDR1 SGHTA and CDR2 FQGNSA. In DNA form, the CDR3 reads TGTGCCAGCAGCTTAGGGGGCGGCGCGGGCATACGTTATCTCACTGACACTGAAGCTTTCTTT. Translated: CASSLGGGAGIRYLTDTEAFF.

The chain carries TRBV15 and TRBJ1-4; D remains ambiguous. The CDR3 covers 17 residues. The germline gives CDR1 LNHNV, CDR2 YYDKDF (reference sequence). The V and J ends lost 1 base and 3 bases respectively, with 15 bases between them. This chain's CDR3 is CATSRGVGSQANEKLFF. The CDR3 region has the DNA TGTGCCACCAGCAGAGGAGTGGGGAGTCAAGCTAATGAAAAACTGTTTTTT.

As to this clonotype: This may arise from a read error, as a much more abundant clone is one base away. The gene calls are TRBV7-2 and TRBJ2-1; 11 bases line up with TRBD2. CDR1 and CDR2 (germline): SGHTA, FQGNSA. The length of the CDR3 is 19 residues. In DNA, the CDR3 is TGTGCCAGCAGCTCGTCACTATTGGGGCTAGCGGGGGGAAACAATGCGCAGTTCTTC. It translates to CASSSSLLGLAGGNNAQFF.

V and J are TRBV6-1 and TRBJ1-5; D is ambiguous. The CDR3 consists of 16 residues. CDR1 is MNHNS and CDR2 is SASEGT in the germline V gene. Between the trimmed V and J ends, which lost 6 bases and 0 bases, there was a span of 15 bases. CDR3 DNA sequence: TGTGCCAGCAGGGTGGACGGATTTTATAGCAATCAGCCCCAGCATTTT. Translation: CASRVDGFYSNQPQHF.

The gene calls are TRBV3-1 and TRBJ1-5; D is undetermined. The V end lost 1 base, the J end lost 5 bases, and 9 bases lay between the germline ends. Germline lookup yields CDR1 LGHDT and CDR2 YNNKEL (reference sequence). This CDR3 has 14 residues. The CDR3 loop reads CASSQGSSDQPQHF. CDR3 coding DNA: TGTGCCAGCAGCCAAGGGAGCTCTGATCAGCCCCAGCATTTT.

The chain uses TRBV29-1 and TRBJ2-2, with D uncertain. Germline-derived CDR1 and CDR2 are SQVTM and ANQGSEA. This CDR3 comprises 13 residues. V lost 1 base and J lost 5, with 8 bases in between. CDR3 DNA: TGCAGCGTTGAAGGTCTGGCTACCGGGGAGCTGTTTTTT. Protein product: CSVEGLATGELFF.

This clonotype was detected many times. The rearrangement joins TRBV5-1 to TRBJ1-1, with D perhaps matching TRBD1 (5 bases). Germline V lookup: CDR1 SGHRS, CDR2 YFSETQ. V dropped 4 bases and J dropped 3 bases, with 10 bases sitting between them. The CDR3 sequence is 13 residues long. This CDR3 is CASSGGIDTEAFF. DNA of the CDR3: TGCGCCAGCAGCGGGGGTATCGACACTGAAGCTTTCTTT.

About this clonotype itself: It may be a read error: a sequence one base away is much more abundant. The chain carries TRBV6-2 or TRBV6-3 and TRBJ2-3; maybe TRBD2 (6 bases). This CDR3 comprises 14 residues. CDR1 and CDR2 (germline): MNHEY, SVGEGT. V lost 5 bases, J lost 8 bases, and 17 bases lay in between. Here the CDR3 DNA reads TGTGCCAGCAGTGTTGCGGGATTATACGGTACGCAGTATTTT. Translation: CASSVAGLYGTQYF.

The table lists this clonotype with many counts. This chain uses TRBV20-1 with TRBJ1-5; 8 bases align to TRBD1. Trimming at V came to 5 bases and at J to 6 bases, leaving 6 bases not matched to a gene. Germline-derived CDR1 and CDR2 are DFQATT and SNEGSKA (reference sequence). This CDR3 contains 13 residues. The CDR3 reads CSAQDRVFQPQHF. DNA of the CDR3: TGCAGTGCTCAGGACAGGGTCTTTCAGCCCCAGCATTTT.

Comment on this clonotype: The junction shows a germline mismatch at one end, possibly a read error. The J gene is TRBJ2-7, the V gene TRBV27, with TRBD1 matching 7 bases. Germline V lookup: CDR1 MNHEY, CDR2 SMNVEV (reference sequence). The CDR3 totals 13 residues. The CDR3 spells CASSLDRIREQHF. The CDR3 DNA is TGTGCCAGCAGTTTGGACAGGATTCGCGAGCAGCACTTC.

About this clonotype: At one end, the junction sequence differs from germline, possibly due to a read error. J is TRBJ2-2 and V is TRBV4-3; 7 bases line up with TRBD2. This CDR3 region has 16 residues. Germline CDR1 LGHNA, CDR2 YSLEER. The CDR3 region is CASGQEWTSLTGELFF. The CDR3 DNA follows: TGCGCCAGCGGCCAAGAGTGGACTAGTCTGACCGGGGAGCTGTTTTTT.